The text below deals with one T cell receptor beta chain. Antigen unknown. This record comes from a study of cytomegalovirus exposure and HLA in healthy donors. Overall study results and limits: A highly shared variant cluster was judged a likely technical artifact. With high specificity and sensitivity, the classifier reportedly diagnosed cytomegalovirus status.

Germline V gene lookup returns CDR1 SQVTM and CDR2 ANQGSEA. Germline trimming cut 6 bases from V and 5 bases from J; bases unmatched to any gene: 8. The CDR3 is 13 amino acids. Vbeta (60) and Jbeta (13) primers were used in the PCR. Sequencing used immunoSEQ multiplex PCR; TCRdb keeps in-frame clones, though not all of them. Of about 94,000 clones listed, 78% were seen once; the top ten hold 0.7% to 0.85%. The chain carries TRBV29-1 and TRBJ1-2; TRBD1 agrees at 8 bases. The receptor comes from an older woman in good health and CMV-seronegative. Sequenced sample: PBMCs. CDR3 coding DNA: TGCAGCGTGAAGACAGGGGAGGGGTATGGCTACACCTTC. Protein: CSVKTGEGYGYTF.